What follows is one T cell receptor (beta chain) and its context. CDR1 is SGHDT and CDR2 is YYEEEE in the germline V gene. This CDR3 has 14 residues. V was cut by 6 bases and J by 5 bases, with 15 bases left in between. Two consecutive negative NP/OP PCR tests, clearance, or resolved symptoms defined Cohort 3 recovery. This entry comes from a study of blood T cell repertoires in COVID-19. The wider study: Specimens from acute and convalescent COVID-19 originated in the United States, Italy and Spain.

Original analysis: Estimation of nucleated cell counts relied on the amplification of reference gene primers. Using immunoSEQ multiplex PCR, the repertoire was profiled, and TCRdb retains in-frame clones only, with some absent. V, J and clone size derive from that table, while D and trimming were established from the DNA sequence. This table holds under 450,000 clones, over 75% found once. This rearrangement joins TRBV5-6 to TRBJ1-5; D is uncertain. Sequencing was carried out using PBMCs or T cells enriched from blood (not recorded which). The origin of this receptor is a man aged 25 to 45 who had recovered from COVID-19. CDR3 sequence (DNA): TGTGCCAGCAACGTGTTGGGAGTCGATCAGCCCCAGCATTTT. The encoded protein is CASNVLGVDQPQHF.